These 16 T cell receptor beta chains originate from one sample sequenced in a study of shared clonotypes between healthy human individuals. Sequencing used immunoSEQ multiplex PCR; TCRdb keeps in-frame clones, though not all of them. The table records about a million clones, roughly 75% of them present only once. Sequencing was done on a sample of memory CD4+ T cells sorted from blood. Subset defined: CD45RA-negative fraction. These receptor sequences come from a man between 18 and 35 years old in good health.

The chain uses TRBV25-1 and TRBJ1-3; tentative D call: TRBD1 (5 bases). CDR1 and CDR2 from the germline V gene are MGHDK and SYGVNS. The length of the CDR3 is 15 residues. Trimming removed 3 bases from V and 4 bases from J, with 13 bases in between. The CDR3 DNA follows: TGTGCCAGCAGTGACCCCCAGGGAAGGGGAAACACCATATATTTT. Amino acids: CASSDPQGRGNTIYF. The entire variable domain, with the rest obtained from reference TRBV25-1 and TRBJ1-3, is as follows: EADIYQTPRYLVIGTGKKITLECSQTMGHDKMYWYQQDPGMELHLIHYSYGVNSTEKGDLSSESTVSRIRTEHFPLTLESARPSHTSQYLCASSDPQGRGNTIYFGEGSWLTVV.

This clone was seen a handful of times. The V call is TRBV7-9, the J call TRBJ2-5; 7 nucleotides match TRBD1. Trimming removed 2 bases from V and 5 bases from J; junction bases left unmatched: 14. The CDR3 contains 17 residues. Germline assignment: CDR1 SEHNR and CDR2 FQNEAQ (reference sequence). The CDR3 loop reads CASSLIGDRAVAETQYF. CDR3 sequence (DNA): TGTGCCAGCAGCTTAATCGGGGACAGAGCGGTTGCGGAGACCCAGTACTTC.

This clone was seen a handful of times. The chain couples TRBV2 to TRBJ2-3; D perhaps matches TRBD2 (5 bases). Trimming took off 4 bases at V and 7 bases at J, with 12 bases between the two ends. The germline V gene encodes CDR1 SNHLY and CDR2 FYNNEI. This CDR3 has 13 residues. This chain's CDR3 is CASSGGSGNTQYF. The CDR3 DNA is TGTGCCAGCAGTGGTGGGAGTGGGAATACGCAGTATTTT.

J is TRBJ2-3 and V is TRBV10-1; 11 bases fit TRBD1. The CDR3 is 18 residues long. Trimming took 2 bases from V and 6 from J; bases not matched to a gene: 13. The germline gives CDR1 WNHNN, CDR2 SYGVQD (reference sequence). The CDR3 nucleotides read TGCGCCAGCAGTGAGCCCCCCGGAGGACAGGGGGCCGCGGATACGCAGTATTTT. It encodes CASSEPPGGQGAADTQYF.

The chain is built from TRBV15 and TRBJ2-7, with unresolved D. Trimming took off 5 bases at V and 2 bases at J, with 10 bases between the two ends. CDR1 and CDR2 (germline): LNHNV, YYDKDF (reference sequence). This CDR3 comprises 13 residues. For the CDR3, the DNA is TGTGCCACCAGCGGAATAAAAACCTACGAGCAGTACTTC. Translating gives CATSGIKTYEQYF.

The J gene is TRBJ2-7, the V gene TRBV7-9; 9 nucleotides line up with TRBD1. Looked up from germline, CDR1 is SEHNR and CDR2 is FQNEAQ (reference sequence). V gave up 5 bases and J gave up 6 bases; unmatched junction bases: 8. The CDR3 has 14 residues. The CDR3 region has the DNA TGTGCCAGCAGCGCCACCGGGACAGGGAGCGAGCAGTACTTC. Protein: CASSATGTGSEQYF.

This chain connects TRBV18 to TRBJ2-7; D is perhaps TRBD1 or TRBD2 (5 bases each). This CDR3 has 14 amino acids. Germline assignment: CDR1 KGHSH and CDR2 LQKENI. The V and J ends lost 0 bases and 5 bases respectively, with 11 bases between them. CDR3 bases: TGTGCCAGCTCACCACCTCCAGGGACCCACGAGCAGTACTTC. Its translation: CASSPPPGTHEQYF.

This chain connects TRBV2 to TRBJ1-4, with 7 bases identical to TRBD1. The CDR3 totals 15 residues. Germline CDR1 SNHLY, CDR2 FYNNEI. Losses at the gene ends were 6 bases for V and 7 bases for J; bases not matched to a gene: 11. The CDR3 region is CASRGLQGLSEKLFF. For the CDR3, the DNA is TGTGCCAGCAGAGGTCTACAGGGGTTATCTGAAAAACTGTTTTTT.

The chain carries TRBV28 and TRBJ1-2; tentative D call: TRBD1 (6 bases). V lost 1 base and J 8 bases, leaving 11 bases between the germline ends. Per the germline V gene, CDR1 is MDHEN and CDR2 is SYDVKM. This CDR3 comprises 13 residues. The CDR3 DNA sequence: TGTGCCAGCAGTTTATCCAGGGGAGGAGGCTACACCTTC. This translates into CASSLSRGGGYTF.

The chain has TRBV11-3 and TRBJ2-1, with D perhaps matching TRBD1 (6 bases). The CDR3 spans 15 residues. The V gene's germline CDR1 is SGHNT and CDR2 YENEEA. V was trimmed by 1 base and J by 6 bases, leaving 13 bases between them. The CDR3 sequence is CASSLGPQGSNEQFF. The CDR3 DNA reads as TGTGCCAGCAGCTTAGGTCCCCAGGGGAGCAATGAGCAGTTCTTC.

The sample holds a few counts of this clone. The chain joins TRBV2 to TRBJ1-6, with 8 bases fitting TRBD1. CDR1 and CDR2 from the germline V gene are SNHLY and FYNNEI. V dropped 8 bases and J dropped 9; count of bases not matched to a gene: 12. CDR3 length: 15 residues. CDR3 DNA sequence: TGTGCCAGCCGGGAAGAGGACAGGGTAGGTTCACCCCTCCACTTT. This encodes CASREEDRVGSPLHF.

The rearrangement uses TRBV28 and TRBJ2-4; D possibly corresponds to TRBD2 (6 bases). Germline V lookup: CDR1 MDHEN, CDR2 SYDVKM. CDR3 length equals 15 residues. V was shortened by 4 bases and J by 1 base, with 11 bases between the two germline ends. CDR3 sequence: CASSSGGEAKNIQYF. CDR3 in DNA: TGTGCCAGCAGTTCAGGCGGGGAGGCCAAAAACATTCAGTACTTC.

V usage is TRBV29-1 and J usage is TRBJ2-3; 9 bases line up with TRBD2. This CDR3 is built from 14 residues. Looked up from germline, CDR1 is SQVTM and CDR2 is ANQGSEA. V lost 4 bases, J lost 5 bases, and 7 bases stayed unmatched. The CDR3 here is CSVVKREAKDTQYF. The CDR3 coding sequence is TGCAGCGTTGTTAAGCGGGAGGCCAAAGATACGCAGTATTTT.

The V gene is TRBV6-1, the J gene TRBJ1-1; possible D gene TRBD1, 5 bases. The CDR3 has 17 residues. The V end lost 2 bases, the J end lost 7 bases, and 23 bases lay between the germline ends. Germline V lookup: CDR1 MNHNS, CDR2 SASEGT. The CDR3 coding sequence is TGTGCCAGCAGTGAACGCGCGATGAGGGACTGGCGTAATGAAGCTTTCTTT. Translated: CASSERAMRDWRNEAFF.

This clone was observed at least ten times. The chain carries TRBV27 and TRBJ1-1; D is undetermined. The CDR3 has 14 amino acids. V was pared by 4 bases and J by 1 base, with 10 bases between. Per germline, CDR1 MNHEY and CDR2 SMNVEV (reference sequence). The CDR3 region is CASSYHGKNTEAFF. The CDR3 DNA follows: TGTGCCAGCAGTTACCACGGGAAGAACACTGAAGCTTTCTTT.

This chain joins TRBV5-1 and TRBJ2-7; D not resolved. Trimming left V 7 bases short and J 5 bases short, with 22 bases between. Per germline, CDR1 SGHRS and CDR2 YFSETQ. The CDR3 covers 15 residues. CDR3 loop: CASSRDSPGRDEQYF. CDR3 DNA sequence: TGCGCCAGCTCTCGTGACTCTCCGGGCCGAGACGAGCAGTACTTC.